This T cell receptor beta chain was found in a study of regulatory T cells in long-lasting Graves disease. Regarding the study as a whole: Persistent patients shared more public clonotypes (2,741) than newly diagnosed patients (around 1,000).

This clonotype turned up a few times. Its antigen is unidentified. Building the TCR beta libraries relied on iRepertoire HTBI primers, and CDR3 regions underwent Arm-PCR. TCRdb reprocessed the multiplex PCR reads via MiXCR and lists one record per CDR3 protein. The sample records some 560,000 distinct CDR3 sequences, roughly 16% being singletons. This sample's time point: newly diagnosed GD, antithyroid drugs for less than 3 months. RNA extracted from PBMCs served as the sequencing template. The same sample was also studied in work on T cells in Graves' hyperthyroidism and ophthalmopathy.

The receptor's source is a middle-aged woman with Graves disease. Sample: peripheral blood mononuclear cells (PBMCs), taken at new diagnosis, from a patient treated with antithyroid drugs.

The DNA for the CDR3 is TGTGCCAGCAGTTCCACACGGCTTTTGTACTTC. As protein: CASSSTRLLYF. The J gene is TRBJ2-5, the V gene TRBV2, with D unresolved. The CDR3 has 11 amino acids. V lost 5 bases and J lost 13, with 14 bases in between. Germline CDR1 reads SNHLY; CDR2 reads FYNNEI.